This T cell receptor beta chain was sequenced in a study of OX40 agonist ivuxolimab in advanced cancers. About the study as a whole: Ivuxolimab was an agonistic, fully human IgG2 monoclonal antibody directed against OX40 (CD134), a costimulatory receptor. Prior anti-PD-1, anti-PD-L1 or anti-CTLA-4 therapy was permitted, and 40% of dose-escalation patients had received checkpoint inhibitors. The paper covers the monotherapy dose-escalation part of the phase I ivuxolimab trial, which included N of about 50 patients. The point of sequencing TCRbeta in the periphery was to test whether ivuxolimab changed TCR sequence diversity and drove clonal T-cell expansion. The dose-escalation cohort was roughly 80% male with a mean age of approximately 60 years, ranging from roughly 23 to 90. Among the approximately 50 dose-escalation patients, around 19 had hepatocellular carcinoma, about 15 melanoma, 9 renal cell carcinoma and 9 head and neck cancer. Intravenous ivuxolimab was administered to patients every 2 weeks at six dose levels: 0.01, 0.1, 0.3, 1.5, 3 and 10 mg/kg. Partial responses were achieved by three dose-escalation patients, of whom one had hepatocellular carcinoma and two had cutaneous melanoma.

Patients with a history of autoimmune disease or receiving systemic immunosuppression were excluded from the trial. Peripheral blood for TCR sequencing was collected from all dose cohorts at baseline, on cycle 4 day 1, and on cycle 7 day 1. The samples were taken from a phase I, first-in-human, multicenter, open-label dose-escalation trial of ivuxolimab. The trial enrolled adults with locally advanced or metastatic head and neck squamous cell, hepatocellular, melanoma or renal cell carcinoma. Before TCR sequencing, CD4+ T cells and CD8+ T cells were sorted from peripheral blood as separate populations. To sequence the TCRbeta CDR3 region, genomic DNA was isolated from the sorted cells. The immunoSEQ Assay was used for sequencing of TCRbeta CDR3 regions. This immuneACCESS table, as held by TCRdb, lists in-frame sequences with V and J called but not all clones. Of the missing ones, under half trace to an unresolved V gene in checked studies; the others have no known cause. This sample lists about 77,000 clones; over 75% were detected once. The ten largest clones take up roughly 0.62% of the sample.

Comments on this clone: It lacks a known antigen. No clone much larger than this one lies a single base away; base qualities are absent.

The research as a whole found: Low levels of normalized T-cell clonal expansion were also seen in some patients who did not respond. The antigen specificity of the clonally expanded peripheral T cells was not determined. Clonal expansion of both CD4+ and CD8+ blood T cells was observed from baseline to week 6 at doses 0.1 to 3.0 mg/kg. In the 0.1-3.0 mg/kg groups, partial responders had among the lowest normalized peripheral clonal expansion, particularly in CD8+ T cells. After ivuxolimab, more expanded clones were found on average in CD8+ T cells than in CD4+ T cells.

This sample comprised CD4+ or CD8+ T cells sorted from blood, obtained in a trial of the OX40 agonist ivuxolimab. The receptor was derived from an adult with an advanced solid tumor such as melanoma, head and neck, liver or kidney cancer.

The DNA sequence is given as TGTGCCAGCAGTTCGGGACAGGGGGGCACTGAAGCTTTCTTT. This is translated as CASSSGQGGTEAFF. The V and J genes are TRBV6-6 and TRBJ1-1; TRBD1 matches 11 bases in the middle. The CDR3 contains 14 residues, cysteine and phenylalanine counted. The retained sequence is limited to the CDR3, 42 bases, with the frame set at the first base. Reading the germline V gene (reference sequence) gives CDR1 MNHNY and CDR2 SVGAGI. Compared with germline, V lacks 4 bases and J lacks 4 bases; bases without a gene match: 2.